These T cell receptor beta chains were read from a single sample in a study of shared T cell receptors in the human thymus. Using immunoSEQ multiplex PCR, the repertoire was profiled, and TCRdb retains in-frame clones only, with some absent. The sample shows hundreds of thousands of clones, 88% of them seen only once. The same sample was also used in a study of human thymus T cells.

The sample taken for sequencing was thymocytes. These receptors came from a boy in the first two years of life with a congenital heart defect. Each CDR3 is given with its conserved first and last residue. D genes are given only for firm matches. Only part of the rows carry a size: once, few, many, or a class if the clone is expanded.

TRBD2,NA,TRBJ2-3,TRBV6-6,TGTGCCAGCAGCGAACCACTAGCGGCAGGGGCGGATACGCAGTATTTT,CASSEPLAAGADTQYF
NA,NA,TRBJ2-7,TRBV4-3,TGCGCCAGCAGCCACGACAGGGGACTTAGCGGGAGTCTCGCTTACGAGCAGTACTTC,CASSHDRGLSGSLAYEQYF
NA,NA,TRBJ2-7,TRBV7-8,TGTGCCAGCAGCTTACAGCGGGCAGACACCAACTACGAGCAGTACTTC,CASSLQRADTNYEQYF
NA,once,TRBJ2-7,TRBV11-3,TGTGCCAGCTCGCCCCGAGGGCACGAGCAGTACTTC,CASSPRGHEQYF
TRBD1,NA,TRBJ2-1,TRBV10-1,TGCGCCAGCAGCCACGGGACAGGGGGCAATGAGCAGTTCTTC,CASSHGTGGNEQFF
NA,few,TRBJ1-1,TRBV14,TGTGCCAGCACCCCCACGGGGACTGAAGCTTTCTTT,CASTPTGTEAFF
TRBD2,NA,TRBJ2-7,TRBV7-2,TGTGCCAGCAGCCCTATAGCGGGACAAAGATACGAGCAGTACTTC,CASSPIAGQRYEQYF
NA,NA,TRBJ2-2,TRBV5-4,TGTGCCAGCAGCTCCGGGATCCGCACGAACACCGGGGAGCTGTTTTTT,CASSSGIRTNTGELFF
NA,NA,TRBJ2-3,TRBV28,TGTGCCAGCAGTTTGTTGACTAGCACAGATACGCAGTATTTT,CASSLLTSTDTQYF
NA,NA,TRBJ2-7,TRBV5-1,TGCGCCAGCAAAGGGGGCTACGAGCAGTACTTC,CASKGGYEQYF
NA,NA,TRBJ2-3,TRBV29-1,TGCAGCGTTGTGGTCAGGGGGGCCACAGATACGCAGTATTTT,CSVVVRGATDTQYF
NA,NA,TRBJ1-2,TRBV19,TGTGCCAGTAGTATAGGGGGAGCCACTAACTATGGCTACACCTTC,CASSIGGATNYGYTF
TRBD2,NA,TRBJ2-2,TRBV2,TGTGCCAGCAGTCCAGAGACTAGCGCCGGGGAGCTGTTTTTT,CASSPETSAGELFF
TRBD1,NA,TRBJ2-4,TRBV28,TGTGCCAGTGTCCAGGGGGTCGAGAACATTCAGTACTTC,CASVQGVENIQYF
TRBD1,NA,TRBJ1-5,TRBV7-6,TGTGCCAGCAGCCCTGAACCGGACAGGAGCAATCAGCCCCAGCATTTT,CASSPEPDRSNQPQHF
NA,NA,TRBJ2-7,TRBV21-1,TGTGCCTGTCGTTCGGTATGTAATGAACTAGCGGGAGACTACGAGCAGTACTTC,CACRSVCNELAGDYEQYF
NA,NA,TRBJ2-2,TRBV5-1,TGCGCAAGCAGTCGTTCCCAGGGGCCCGCCGGGGAGCTGTTTTTT,CASSRSQGPAGELFF
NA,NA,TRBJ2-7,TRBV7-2,TGTGCCAGCAGCTTAGATAGGGGCCACGAGCAGTACTTC,CASSLDRGHEQYF
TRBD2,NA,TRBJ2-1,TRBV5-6,TGTGCCAGCAGCCGTTTAGCGGGAGTAAGGTACAATGAGCAGTTCTTC,CASSRLAGVRYNEQFF
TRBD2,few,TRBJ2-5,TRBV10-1,TGCGCCAGCAGTGAGATCGCGGGAGCCGAGGAGACCCAGTACTTC,CASSEIAGAEETQYF
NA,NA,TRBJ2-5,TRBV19,TGTGCCAGTAGCAAATCCGAGGGGGTGGAGACCCAGTACTTC,CASSKSEGVETQYF
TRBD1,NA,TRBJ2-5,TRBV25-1,TGTGCCAGCAGTCCCCAGGGGGATAACCAGTACTTC,CASSPQGDNQYF
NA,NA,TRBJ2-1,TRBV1,TGCACCAGCAGCCAAGAACCCGCGGGAGGGCCGGATGAGCAGTTCTTC,CTSSQEPAGGPDEQFF
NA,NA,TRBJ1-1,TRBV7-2,TGTGCCAGCAGCTTAGCCGGGGTCACTGAAGCTTTCTTT,CASSLAGVTEAFF
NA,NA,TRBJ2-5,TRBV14,TGTGCCAGCAGCCAAGGAGAGGCAGCAGTAGAGACCCAGTACTTC,CASSQGEAAVETQYF
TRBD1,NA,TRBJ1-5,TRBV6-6,TGTGCCAGCAAGGTGGGGGACAGGAGCCCCCGGGAAGCCCAGCATTTT,CASKVGDRSPREAQHF
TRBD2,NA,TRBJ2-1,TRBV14,TGTGCCAGCAGCCACCCGGGACTAGCGGGAGTGGATGAGCAGTTCTTC,CASSHPGLAGVDEQFF
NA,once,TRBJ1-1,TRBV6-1,TGTGCCAGCAGTGAAGCACACAGGCCTCCTGAAGCTTTCTTT,CASSEAHRPPEAFF
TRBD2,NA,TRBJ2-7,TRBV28,TGTGCCAGCAGTGGTTCAGCGGGAGGGGGAGCCTACGAGCAGTACTTC,CASSGSAGGGAYEQYF
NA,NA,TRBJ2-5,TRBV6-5,TGTGCCAGCAAGGCTAGCAGTGAGACCCAGTACTTC,CASKASSETQYF
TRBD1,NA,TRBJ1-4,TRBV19,TGTGCCAGTACCCCTCGAGACAGGGCGATTGAAAAACTGTTTTTT,CASTPRDRAIEKLFF
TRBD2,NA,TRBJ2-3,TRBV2,TGTGCCAGCAGTGAGGGACTAGCGGGAGTCTCAGATACGCAGTATTTT,CASSEGLAGVSDTQYF
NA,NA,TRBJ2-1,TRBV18,TGTGCCAGCTCACCACCAACGATGACAGGCCCCTACAATGAGCAGTTCTTC,CASSPPTMTGPYNEQFF
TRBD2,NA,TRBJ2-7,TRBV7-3,TGTGCCAGCAGCCTAACCGCGGGAGGCCCCTCCTACGAGCAGTACTTC,CASSLTAGGPSYEQYF
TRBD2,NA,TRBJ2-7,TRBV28,TGTGCCAGCAGTTTGTCCCCCCCGGGACTAGCGTTAACTTACGAGCAGTACTTC,CASSLSPPGLALTYEQYF
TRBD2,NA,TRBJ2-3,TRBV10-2,TGCGCCAGCAGAGAGCGGGAGGGCCGGCTGCGGGCAGATACGCAGTATTTT,CASREREGRLRADTQYF
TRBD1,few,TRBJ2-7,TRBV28,TGTGCCAGCCTCGGGACAGGGGCCTACGAGCAGTACTTC,CASLGTGAYEQYF
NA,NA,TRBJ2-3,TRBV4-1,TGCGCCAGCAGCCCAGGGCGGCGGCGCACAGATACGCAGTATTTT,CASSPGRRRTDTQYF
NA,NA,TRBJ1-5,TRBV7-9,TGTGCCAGCAGAGGGCCCGGGAGTTATCAGCCCCAGCATTTT,CASRGPGSYQPQHF
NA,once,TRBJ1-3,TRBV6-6,TGTGCCAGCAGTTACCGGTCGAGCTCTGGAAACACCATATATTTT,CASSYRSSSGNTIYF
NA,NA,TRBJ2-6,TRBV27,TGTGCCAGCAGTTTTAAGGGGTTGGATCGGACCAACGTCCTGACTTTC,CASSFKGLDRTNVLTF
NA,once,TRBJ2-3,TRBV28,TGTGCCAGCAGCCCACCGTCGGATGTCAGGCGGTATTTT,CASSPPSDVRRYF
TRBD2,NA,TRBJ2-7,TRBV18,TGTGCCAGCTCCGCCAAGCGGGAGAACTACTACGAGCAGTACTTC,CASSAKRENYYEQYF
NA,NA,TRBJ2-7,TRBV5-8,TGTGCCAGCAGCTTGGTGAGTTACGAGCAGTACTTC,CASSLVSYEQYF
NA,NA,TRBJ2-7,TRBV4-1,TGCGCCAGCAGCCAAGATCCCCCTCCGGCGAGGGTCCACGAGCAGTACTTC,CASSQDPPPARVHEQYF
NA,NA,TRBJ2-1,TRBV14,TGTGCCAGCAGCCAAGTTAGCTCCTACAATGAGCAGTTCTTC,CASSQVSSYNEQFF
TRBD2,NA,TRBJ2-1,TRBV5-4,TGTGCCAGCAGCTGGGGGGGCTCCTACAATGAGCAGTTCTTC,CASSWGGSYNEQFF
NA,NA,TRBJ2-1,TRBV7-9,TGTGCCAGCAGTCAGAGGAGACCGGAGGGCAATGAGCAGTTCTTC,CASSQRRPEGNEQFF
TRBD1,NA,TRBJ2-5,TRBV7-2,TGTGCCAGCAGACAGGGGGCGCGGGAGACCCAGTACTTC,CASRQGARETQYF
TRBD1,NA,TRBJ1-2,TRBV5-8,TGTGCCAGCAGCGCGTCCGACAGGGCCTATGGCTACACCTTC,CASSASDRAYGYTF
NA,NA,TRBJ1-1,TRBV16,TGTGCCAGCAGCCTTCTGTTTCAAGCTTTCTTT,CASSLLFQAFF
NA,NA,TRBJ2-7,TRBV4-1,TGCGCCAGCAGCCAAGACACCCACCCGGTGGTACCCTCCTACGAGCAGTACTTC,CASSQDTHPVVPSYEQYF
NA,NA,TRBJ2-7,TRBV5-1,TGCGCCAGCAGCCCTGACGGCGGGCGACGGAAGGATCACTCCTACGAGCAGTACTTC,CASSPDGGRRKDHSYEQYF
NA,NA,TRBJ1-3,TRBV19,TGTGCCACTACCGGGGGAAAGGTCTCTGGAAACACCATATATTTT,CATTGGKVSGNTIYF
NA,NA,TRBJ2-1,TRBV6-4,TGTGCCAGCAGTGACCCGGCTGGACATCTGGCCCCGGATGAGCAGTTCTTC,CASSDPAGHLAPDEQFF
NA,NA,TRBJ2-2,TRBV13,TGTGCCAGCAGCTTCTCTCAAGAGACCGGGGAGCTGTTTTTT,CASSFSQETGELFF
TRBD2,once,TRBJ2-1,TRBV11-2,TGTGCCAGCAGCTTATCAAAGCGGGAGCGGTCAAGCCCCTACAATGAGCAGTTCTTC,CASSLSKRERSSPYNEQFF
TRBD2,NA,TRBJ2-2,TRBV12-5,TGTGCTAGTGGTTTGGTACCGACTAGCCAAGTCGACGGGGCGAACACCGGGGAGCTGTTTTTT,CASGLVPTSQVDGANTGELFF